This TCR beta chain was obtained from a study of regulatory T cells in long-lasting Graves disease. Time point of the sample: persistent/refractory GD, antithyroid drugs over 5 years with positive TRAb. There was RNA extracted from PBMCs, and the TCR library was made from it. CDR3 length: 12 residues. V was pared by 6 bases and J by 3 bases, with 2 bases of the junction left unmatched. This clonotype showed up many times. The antigen is undetermined. Assembly of TCR beta libraries relied on iRepertoire HTBI primers together with Arm-PCR of CDR3 regions. TCRdb reanalysed the multiplex PCR reads using MiXCR and keeps one entry per CDR3 protein. The table shows about 290,000 distinct CDR3 sequences, with more than 20% occurring only once. Broader study findings: Persistent Graves' cases showed lower TCR diversity than newly diagnosed cases.

The sequencing here drew on peripheral blood mononuclear cells (PBMCs), taken when the disease was refractory, from a patient treated with antithyroid drugs. The genes are TRBV12-3 or TRBV12-4 and TRBJ2-7; 7 bases are a match to TRBD1. The TCR comes from a female donor with Graves disease. This CDR3 reads CASSRGFYEQYF. The CDR3, as DNA: TGTGCCAGCAGCAGGGGGTTCTACGAGCAGTACTTC.